This TCR beta chain was sequenced for a study of blood T cell repertoires in COVID-19. About the research overall: Nucleic acid was either cDNA or gDNA, and it came from T cells, B-cell-depleted T cells, or PBMCs.

Method: immunoSEQ multiplex PCR; TCRdb's copy keeps in-frame clones and lacks some. The table has just over 300,000 clones, approximately 85% seen once. Study members were between roughly 18 and 90 years old and lived in some 22 US regions. Donors of Cohort 3 who recovered were those that had two negative PCRs, clearance, or symptom resolution. This CDR3 contains 18 residues. Trimming cost V 1 base and J 1 base, with 21 bases left between them. Germline lookup yields CDR1 SGHRS and CDR2 YFSETQ. This clonotype was obtained from a man under 40 who had recovered from COVID-19. V gene TRBV5-1 combines with J gene TRBJ2-7, with D perhaps TRBD2 (5 bases). Sequencing used PBMCs or T cells enriched from blood (not recorded which). The CDR3 region is CASSLTTGLHTASYEQYF. The CDR3 DNA follows: TGCGCCAGCAGCTTGACCACCGGACTCCATACAGCGTCCTACGAGCAGTACTTC.